The 5 T cell receptor beta chains in this list originate from one sample, sequenced in a study of T cells after yellow fever vaccination. TCRdb itself ran the 5' RACE reads through MiXCR, one entry per CDR3 protein. Here the sample spans some 500,000 distinct CDR3 sequences, about 14% being singletons. The sequencing used PBMCs, collected on the day of the yellow fever booster vaccination. The origin of the receptors is a man aged 25 to 40 who received the YFV17D yellow fever vaccine.

This clonotype came up a few times. The gene calls are TRBV20-1 and TRBJ2-4; maybe TRBD2 (5 bases). Germline-derived CDR1 and CDR2 are DFQATT and SNEGSKA (reference sequence). The CDR3 has 15 residues. V was shortened by 1 base and J by 0 bases, with 10 bases between the two germline ends. This CDR3 reads CSARAPLAAKNIQYF. The CDR3 DNA is TGCAGTGCTAGAGCCCCGCTAGCAGCCAAAAACATTCAGTACTTC.

The chain uses TRBV9 and TRBJ2-2; D may be TRBD2 (5 bases). The V end lost 4 bases, the J end lost 0 bases, and 10 bases lay between the germline ends. Germline loops: CDR1 SGDLS, CDR2 YYNGEE. This CDR3 is 15 amino acids long. The CDR3 is CASSTLGANTGELFF. CDR3 sequence (DNA): TGTGCCAGCAGCACTCTGGGAGCGAACACCGGGGAGCTGTTTTTT.

This rearrangement joins TRBV24-1 to TRBJ2-3; the D gene is possibly TRBD1 (5 bases). Germline lookup yields CDR1 KGHDR and CDR2 SFDVKD. CDR3 length equals 13 residues. Trimming took 8 bases from V and 0 from J, leaving 8 bases between them. CDR3 residues: CATMDKSTDTQYF. DNA of the CDR3: TGTGCCACCATGGACAAGAGCACAGATACGCAGTATTTT.

This clonotype was detected many times. The chain couples TRBV7-8 to TRBJ2-7; no clear D. Germline V gene sequence: CDR1 SGHVS, CDR2 FQNEAQ. This CDR3 has 11 residues. V lost 4 bases and J 3 bases, leaving 4 bases between the germline ends. In nucleotides, the CDR3 is TGTGCCAGCAGCTCACACTACGAGCAGTACTTC. The encoded protein is CASSSHYEQYF.

The chain recombines TRBV7-9 with TRBJ2-2; D unclear. This CDR3 spans 14 amino acids. The V gene's germline CDR1 is SEHNR and CDR2 FQNEAQ (reference sequence). Trimming shortened V by 3 bases and J by 4 bases, and 9 bases separated the two germline ends. DNA of the CDR3: TGTGCCAGCAGCTTGAAAGAAACCACCGGGGAGCTGTTTTTT. It specifies CASSLKETTGELFF.